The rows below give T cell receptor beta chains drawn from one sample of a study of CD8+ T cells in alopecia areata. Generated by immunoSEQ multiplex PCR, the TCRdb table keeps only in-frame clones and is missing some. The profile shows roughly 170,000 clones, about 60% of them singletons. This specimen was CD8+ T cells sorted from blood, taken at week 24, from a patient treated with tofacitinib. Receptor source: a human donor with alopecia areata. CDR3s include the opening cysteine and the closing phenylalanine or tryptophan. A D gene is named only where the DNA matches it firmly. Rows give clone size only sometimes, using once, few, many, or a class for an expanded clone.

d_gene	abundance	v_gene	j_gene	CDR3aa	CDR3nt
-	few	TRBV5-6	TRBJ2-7	CASSLAGKYEQYF	TGTGCCAGCAGCTTGGCGGGGAAGTACGAGCAGTACTTC
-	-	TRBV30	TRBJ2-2	CAWSPDSKTGELFF	TGTGCCTGGTCGCCGGACAGTAAAACCGGGGAGCTGTTTTTT
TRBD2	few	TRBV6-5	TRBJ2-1	CASSPGTSVNEQFF	TGTGCCAGCAGCCCCGGGACTAGCGTCAATGAGCAGTTCTTC
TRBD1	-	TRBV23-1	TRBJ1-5	CASKRGLQPQHF	TGCGCCAGCAAAAGGGGGCTCCAGCCCCAGCATTTT
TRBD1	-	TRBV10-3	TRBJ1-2	CAISESWGQGRGYTF	TGTGCCATCAGTGAGTCGTGGGGACAGGGACGTGGCTACACCTTC
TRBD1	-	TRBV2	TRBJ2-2	CASRAPGTGVFTGELFF	TGTGCCAGCAGAGCACCCGGGACAGGGGTGTTCACCGGGGAGCTGTTTTTT
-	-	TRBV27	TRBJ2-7	CASSRRQRPSYEQYF	TGTGCCAGCAGCCGCAGACAGCGACCTTCCTACGAGCAGTACTTC
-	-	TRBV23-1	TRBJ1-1	CASQRTEAFF	TGCGCCAGCCAGAGGACTGAAGCTTTCTTT
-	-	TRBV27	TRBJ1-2	CASSPSTLISGYTF	TGTGCCAGCAGCCCCTCCACGTTAATATCTGGCTACACCTTC
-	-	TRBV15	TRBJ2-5	CATSRGRGYQETQYF	TGTGCCACCAGCAGGGGAAGAGGGTACCAAGAGACCCAGTACTTC
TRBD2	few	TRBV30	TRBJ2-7	CAWSVRASGAREQYF	TGTGCCTGGAGTGTAAGGGCTAGCGGGGCGAGAGAGCAGTACTTC
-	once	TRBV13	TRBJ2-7	CASSSEDREDRYEQYF	TGTGCCAGCAGCTCCGAAGACAGGGAGGATAGGTACGAGCAGTACTTC
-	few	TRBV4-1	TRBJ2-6	CASSQGPGANVLTF	TGCGCCAGCAGCCAGGGCCCAGGGGCCAACGTCCTGACTTTC
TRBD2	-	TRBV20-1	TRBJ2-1	CRTSGGEQFF	TGCAGGACTAGCGGGGGTGAGCAGTTCTTC
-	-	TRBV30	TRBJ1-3	CAWNLDSHSGNTIYF	TGTGCCTGGAACCTAGACAGCCACTCTGGAAACACCATATATTTT
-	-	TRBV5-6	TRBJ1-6	CASSVGPLNNSPLHF	TGTGCCAGCAGCGTCGGACCGCTAAATAATTCACCCCTCCACTTT
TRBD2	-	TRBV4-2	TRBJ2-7	CASSQEFPGGTSYEQYF	TGTGCCAGCAGCCAAGAGTTTCCGGGGGGTACCTCCTACGAGCAGTACTTC
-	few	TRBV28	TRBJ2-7	CASSFSEQYF	TGTGCCAGCAGTTTTTCAGAGCAGTACTTC
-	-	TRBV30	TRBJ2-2	CAWSVYTNTGELFF	TGTGCCTGGAGTGTATACACGAACACCGGGGAGCTGTTTTTT
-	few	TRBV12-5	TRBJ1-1	CASGPNTEAFF	TGTGCTAGTGGCCCGAACACTGAAGCTTTCTTT
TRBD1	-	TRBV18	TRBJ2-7	CASSPEDREHEQYF	TGTGCCAGCTCACCAGAGGACAGGGAACACGAGCAGTACTTC
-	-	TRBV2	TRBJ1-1	CASSFNRAEAEAFF	TGTGCCAGCAGTTTCAACCGGGCCGAGGCTGAAGCTTTCTTT
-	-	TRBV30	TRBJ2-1	CAGSEYNEQFF	TGTGCCGGATCAGAATACAATGAGCAGTTCTTC
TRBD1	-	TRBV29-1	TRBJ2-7	CSVDNPGQNSYEQYF	TGCAGCGTCGACAATCCGGGACAGAACTCCTACGAGCAGTACTTC
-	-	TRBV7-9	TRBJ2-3	CASSRVGNTDTQYF	TGTGCCAGCAGCCGGGTCGGTAACACAGATACGCAGTATTTT
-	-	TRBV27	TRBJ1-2	CASSLSLGGRGYTF	TGTGCCAGCAGTTTATCTCTAGGAGGTCGGGGCTACACCTTC
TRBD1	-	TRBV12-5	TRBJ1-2	CASGPTGKGYTF	TGTGCTAGTGGTCCGACAGGGAAGGGCTACACCTTC
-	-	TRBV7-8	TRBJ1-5	CARPGQNQPQHF	TGTGCCAGGCCGGGACAAAATCAGCCCCAGCATTTT
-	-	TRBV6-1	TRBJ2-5	CAGEEGDSHFQYF	TGTGCCGGCGAGGAGGGGGACAGTCATTTCCAGTACTTC
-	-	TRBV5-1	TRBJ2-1	CASRGVYSSYNEQFF	TGCGCCAGCAGAGGAGTGTACAGCTCCTACAATGAGCAGTTCTTC
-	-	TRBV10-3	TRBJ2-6	CAISDYRDSSSGANVLTF	TGTGCCATCAGTGACTACCGGGACTCGAGCTCTGGGGCCAACGTCCTGACTTTC
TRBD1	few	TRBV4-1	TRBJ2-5	CASSQIQGAGETQYF	TGCGCCAGCAGCCAGATACAGGGGGCAGGGGAGACCCAGTACTTC
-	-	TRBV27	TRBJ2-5	CASSRVVGLETQYF	TGTGCCAGCAGTAGAGTAGTGGGTTTGGAGACCCAGTACTTC
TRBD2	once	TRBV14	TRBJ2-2	CASSQDWLAGWTGELFF	TGTGCCAGCAGCCAAGATTGGCTAGCGGGGTGGACCGGGGAGCTGTTTTTT
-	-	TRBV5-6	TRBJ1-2	CASSLGGRQANYGYTF	TGTGCCAGCAGCTTGGGAGGCCGCCAGGCCAACTATGGCTACACCTTC
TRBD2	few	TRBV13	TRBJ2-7	CASSLSSGSSYEQYF	TGTGCCAGCAGCTTAAGTAGCGGGAGCTCCTACGAGCAGTACTTC
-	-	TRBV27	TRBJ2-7	CASSSYAVGSYEQYF	TGTGCCAGCAGTAGCTACGCGGTAGGCTCCTACGAGCAGTACTTC
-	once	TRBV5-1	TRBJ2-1	CASSSYNEQFF	TGCGCCAGCAGCTCGTACAATGAGCAGTTCTTC
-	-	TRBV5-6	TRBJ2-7	CASSLGGNSYEQYF	TGTGCCAGCAGCTTGGGCGGGAACTCCTATGAGCAGTACTTC
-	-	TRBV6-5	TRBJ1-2	CASSYSAGANYGYTF	TGTGCCAGCAGTTACTCGGCAGGGGCTAACTATGGCTACACCTTC
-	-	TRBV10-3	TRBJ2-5	CAISERETQYF	TGTGCCATCAGTGAAAGGGAGACCCAGTACTTC
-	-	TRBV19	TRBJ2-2	CASSPTRTTKTNTGELFF	TGTGCCAGTAGTCCCACTCGGACCACTAAAACGAACACCGGGGAGCTGTTTTTT
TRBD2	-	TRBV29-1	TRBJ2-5	CSAQWSGARETQYF	TGCAGCGCCCAGTGGAGCGGGGCTAGGGAGACCCAGTACTTC
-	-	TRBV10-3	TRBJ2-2	CAISDEGNTGELFF	TGTGCCATCAGTGATGAGGGTAACACCGGGGAGCTGTTTTTT
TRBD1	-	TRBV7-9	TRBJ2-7	CASSPGQGSGSYEQYF	TGTGCCAGCAGCCCCGGACAGGGTTCGGGCTCCTACGAGCAGTACTTC
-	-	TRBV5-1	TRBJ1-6	CASSHENSPLHF	TGCGCCAGCAGCCATGAGAATTCACCCCTCCACTTT
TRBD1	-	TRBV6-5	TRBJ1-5	CASRPGQAGNQPQHF	TGTGCCAGCAGACCGGGACAGGCCGGCAATCAGCCCCAGCATTTT
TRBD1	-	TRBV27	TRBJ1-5	CASSSGQGGQPQHF	TGTGCCAGCAGTTCAGGTCAGGGGGGTCAGCCCCAGCATTTT
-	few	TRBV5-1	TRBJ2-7	CASSNRGDEQYF	TGCGCCAGCAGCAACCGGGGTGACGAGCAGTACTTC
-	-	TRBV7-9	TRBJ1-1	CASSLASRDTEAFF	TGTGCCAGCAGCTTAGCAAGTCGTGACACTGAAGCTTTCTTT
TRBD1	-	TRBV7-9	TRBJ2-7	CASSLTGTGSSYEQYF	TGTGCCAGCAGCCTAACGGGGACAGGGAGTTCCTACGAGCAGTACTTC